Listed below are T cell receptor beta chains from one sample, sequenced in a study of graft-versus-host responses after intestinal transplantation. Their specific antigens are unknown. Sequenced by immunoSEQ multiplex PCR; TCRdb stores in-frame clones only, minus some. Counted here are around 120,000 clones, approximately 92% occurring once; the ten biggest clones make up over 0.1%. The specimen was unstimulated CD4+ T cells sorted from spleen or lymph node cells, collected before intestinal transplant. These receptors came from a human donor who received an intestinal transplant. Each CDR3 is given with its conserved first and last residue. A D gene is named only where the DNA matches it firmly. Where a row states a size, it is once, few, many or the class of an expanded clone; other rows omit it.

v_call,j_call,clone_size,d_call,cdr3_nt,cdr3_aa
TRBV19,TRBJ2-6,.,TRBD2,TGTGCCAGTAGTATGACAGAAGGACTAGCGGCTGGGGCCAACGTCCTGACTTTC,CASSMTEGLAAGANVLTF
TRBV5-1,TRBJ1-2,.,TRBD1,TGCGCCAGCAGCAAGACAGGGGCCTCTGGCTATGGCTACACCTTC,CASSKTGASGYGYTF
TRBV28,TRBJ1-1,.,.,TGTGCCAGCAGTCAAAACATAGTACTAGAAGCTTTCTTT,CASSQNIVLEAFF
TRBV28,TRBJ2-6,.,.,TGTGCCAGCAGCCTAGGGGGGGCCAACGTCCTGACTTTC,CASSLGGANVLTF
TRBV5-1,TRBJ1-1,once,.,TGCGCCAGCAGGGGGGGGGAGCGCGCTGAAGCTTTCTTT,CASRGGERAEAFF
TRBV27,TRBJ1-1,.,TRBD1,TGTGCCAGCAGTTCCTACAGGGGGCAGGACACTGAAGCTTTCTTT,CASSSYRGQDTEAFF
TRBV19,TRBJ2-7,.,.,TGTGCCAGTAGCCGGGACATAGCCTACGAGCAGTACTTC,CASSRDIAYEQYF
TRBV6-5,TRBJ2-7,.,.,TGTGCCAGCAGTCCCGCACGGGACGGGTCAAGTGAGCAGTACTTC,CASSPARDGSSEQYF
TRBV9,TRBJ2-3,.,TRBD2,TGTGCCGGCAGAATGTGGGGGGGACTAGCGGGAGGAGGGGTATTGACAGATACGCAGTATTTT,CAGRMWGGLAGGGVLTDTQYF
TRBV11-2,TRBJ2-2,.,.,TGTGCCAGCAACCTCGGACAGTACACCGGGGAGCTGTTTTTT,CASNLGQYTGELFF
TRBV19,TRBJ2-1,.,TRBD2,TGTGCCAGTAGTATACAAAGGACTAGCGGGAGCGACAATGAGCAGTTCTTC,CASSIQRTSGSDNEQFF
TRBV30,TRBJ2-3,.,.,TGTGCCTGGACTACTAGATTCCCTGCCGCAGATACGCAGTATTTT,CAWTTRFPAADTQYF
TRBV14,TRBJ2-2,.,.,TGTGCCAGCAGCACGACAGGCCGGGCGAACACCGGGGAGCTGTTTTTT,CASSTTGRANTGELFF
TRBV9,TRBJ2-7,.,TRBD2,TGTGCCAGCAGCTCGAGACTAGCTTCAGGCTCCTACGAGCAGTACTTC,CASSSRLASGSYEQYF
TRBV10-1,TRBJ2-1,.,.,TGCGCCAGCAGGGTGCCAGGCATACCGTTCTTC,CASRVPGIPFF
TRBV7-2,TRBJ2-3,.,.,TGTGCCACCGGACTTGATAGCCTAAGAAGCACAGATACGCAGTATTTT,CATGLDSLRSTDTQYF
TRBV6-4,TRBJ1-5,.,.,TGTGCCAGCAGTGACGGGACATCCCAGCATTTT,CASSDGTSQHF
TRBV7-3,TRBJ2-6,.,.,TGTGCCAGCAGCTTGACGGGGACCAGCTCTGGGGCCAACGTCCTGACTTTC,CASSLTGTSSGANVLTF
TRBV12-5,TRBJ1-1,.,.,TGTGCTAGTGGTTTGGCGGGGATACCCCACACTGAAGCTTTCTTT,CASGLAGIPHTEAFF
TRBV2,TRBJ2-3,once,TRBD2,TGTGCCAGCAGACCGGGACTAGCGGGATATACGCAGTATTTT,CASRPGLAGYTQYF
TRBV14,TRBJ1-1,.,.,TGTGCCAGCAGCCAAGAGGTCCAGGCCACTGAAGCTTTCTTT,CASSQEVQATEAFF
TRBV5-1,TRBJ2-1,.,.,TGCGCCAGCAGCTTGGCCGTGGCTAGCAGCAATGAGCAGTTCTTC,CASSLAVASSNEQFF
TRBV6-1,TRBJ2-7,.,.,TGTGCCAGCACATGGAGGGGCGGGGTGGCCTACGAGCAGTACTTC,CASTWRGGVAYEQYF
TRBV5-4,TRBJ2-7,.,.,TGTGCCAGCAGCTTGGAGGCGGGGCAGGGTTACGTAGAGAACTTC,CASSLEAGQGYVENF
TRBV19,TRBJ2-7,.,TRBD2,TGTGCCAGCGGGACTAGCGGGAGCCGGACCTACGAGCAGTACTTC,CASGTSGSRTYEQYF
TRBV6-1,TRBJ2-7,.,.,TGTGCCAGCAGGAGGACGGGGGACATCTCCTACGAGCAGTACTTC,CASRRTGDISYEQYF
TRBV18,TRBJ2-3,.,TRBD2,TGTGCCAGCTCACCACCGAGCGGGAGGGAGGCAGATACGCAGTATTTT,CASSPPSGREADTQYF
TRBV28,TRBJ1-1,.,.,TGTGCCAGCAGTTTTAGGGGTCGGGGCGCTGAAGCTTTCTTT,CASSFRGRGAEAFF
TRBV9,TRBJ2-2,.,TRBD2,TGTGCCAGCAGCGTAGATTTGCGGCTAGCGGGAAGAGCGAACACCGGGGAGCTGTTTTTT,CASSVDLRLAGRANTGELFF
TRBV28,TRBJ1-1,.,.,TGTGCCAGCAGTTCCACGTTGGGGCCTAGGTCGAACACTGAAGCTTTCTTT,CASSSTLGPRSNTEAFF
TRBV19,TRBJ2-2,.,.,TGTGCCAGTAGTGCTCAGCCAACCGGGGAGCTGTTTTTT,CASSAQPTGELFF
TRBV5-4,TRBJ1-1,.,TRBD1,TGTGCCAGCAGCCGGACAGGGCCGAACACTGAAGCTTTCTTT,CASSRTGPNTEAFF
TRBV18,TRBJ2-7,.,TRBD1,TGTGCCAGCTCCCCCGGGACAGCCGAGCAGTACTTC,CASSPGTAEQYF
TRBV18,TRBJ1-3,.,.,TGTGCCAGCTCACCACCGGTCCGGAACTCTGGAAACACCATATATTTT,CASSPPVRNSGNTIYF
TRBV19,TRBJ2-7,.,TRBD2,TGTGCCAGTAGTCCTCTAGCGGGGTACCTCTCCTACGAGCAGTACTTC,CASSPLAGYLSYEQYF
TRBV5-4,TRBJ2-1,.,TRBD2,TGTGCCAGCAGCAATGGTGGGGGAGGGACCTACAATGAGCAGTTCTTC,CASSNGGGGTYNEQFF
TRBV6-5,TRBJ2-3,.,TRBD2,TGTGCCAGCAGCCAGGGACTAGCGGGAGCAGATACGCAGTATTTT,CASSQGLAGADTQYF
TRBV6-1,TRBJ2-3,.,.,TGTGCCAGCAGTTCCCCTCTCGGGAGAAGTACGCAGTATTTT,CASSSPLGRSTQYF
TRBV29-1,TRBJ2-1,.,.,TGCAGCGTTGATCGGGGAAGAATCTTC,CSVDRGRIF
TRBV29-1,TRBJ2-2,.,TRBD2,TGCAGCGCCGGGACTAGCGGGAGAGGTAGCGGGGAGCTGTTTTTT,CSAGTSGRGSGELFF
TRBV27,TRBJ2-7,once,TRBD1,TGTGCCAGCAGCTGGGACAGGGACTACGAGCAGTACTTC,CASSWDRDYEQYF
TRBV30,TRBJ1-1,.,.,TGTGCCTGGAGCCTAACAGGGAACACTGAAGCTTTCTTT,CAWSLTGNTEAFF
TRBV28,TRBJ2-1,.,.,TGTGCCAGCAGTTTAATTCTGTACAATGAGCAGTTCTTC,CASSLILYNEQFF
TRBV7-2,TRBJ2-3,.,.,TGTGCCAGCAGCTTAGGGACTAGCACAGATACGCAGTATTTT,CASSLGTSTDTQYF
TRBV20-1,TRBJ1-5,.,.,TGCAGTGCTGCCCTGGGGCAGCCCCAGCATTTT,CSAALGQPQHF
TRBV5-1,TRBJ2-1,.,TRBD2,TGCGCCAGCAGCTTGGCGGGACTAGCGGTAAATGAGCAGTTCTTC,CASSLAGLAVNEQFF
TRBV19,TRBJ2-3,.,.,TGTGCCAGTAGTGATGGTTTTATGGGAGTCGGCACAGATACGCAGTATTTT,CASSDGFMGVGTDTQYF
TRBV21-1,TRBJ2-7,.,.,TGTGCCAGCAGCAATCATTGTAGGCAACCCCACTGCGAGCAGTACTTC,CASSNHCRQPHCEQYF
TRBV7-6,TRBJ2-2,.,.,TGTGCCAGCAGCTTAGGGGTTTCCACCGGGGAGCTGTTTTTT,CASSLGVSTGELFF
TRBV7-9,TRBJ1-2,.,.,TGTGCCAGCAGCTTAGGTGACTATGGCTACACCTTC,CASSLGDYGYTF
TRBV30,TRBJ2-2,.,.,TGTGCCTGCCGCAGGGATGTGACCGGGGAGCTGTTTTTT,CACRRDVTGELFF
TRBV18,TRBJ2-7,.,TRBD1,TGTGCCAGCTCACCAGGGACAGGGTCTAGCTACGAGCAGTACTTC,CASSPGTGSSYEQYF
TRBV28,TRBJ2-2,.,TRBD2,TGTGCCAGCACCTCCCCCGCGGGAGCTGGTTTCGGCGGGGAGCTGTTTTTT,CASTSPAGAGFGGELFF